Listed here is a single T cell receptor (beta chain). The antigen remains undetermined. This sample stems from a study of T cell responses to AZD1222 COVID-19 vaccine. Study results and caveats: Seropositive at baseline were only five or six AZD1222 recipients. Among spike-specific TCRs, nearly half reportedly target unmutated variant regions.

Data came from immunoSEQ multiplex PCR; TCRdb stores just in-frame clones and leaves some out. The repertoire holds about 55,000 clones, 88% seen once, with roughly 15% in the top ten. The CDR3 loop spans 15 amino acids. CDR1 and CDR2 from the germline V gene are MGHDK and SYGVNS. V lost 6 bases to trimming and J lost 10 bases; unmatched junction nucleotides: 15. The receptor was derived from an adult in good health. V usage is TRBV25-1 and J usage is TRBJ1-1; 9 bases agree with TRBD1. Sample: peripheral blood, taken on day 0 of AZD1222 vaccination. CDR3 loop: CASRSKQGAHARAFF. CDR3 sequence (DNA): TGTGCCAGCAGGAGTAAACAGGGGGCCCACGCGAGAGCTTTCTTT. Drawing the rest from reference TRBV25-1 and TRBJ1-1, the complete variable domain is EADIYQTPRYLVIGTGKKITLECSQTMGHDKMYWYQQDPGMELHLIHYSYGVNSTEKGDLSSESTVSRIRTEHFPLTLESARPSHTSQYLCASRSKQGAHARAFFGQGTRLTVV.